This T cell receptor (beta chain) derives from a study of blood T cell repertoires in COVID-19. Study in general: Samples representing acute and convalescent COVID-19 were sourced from the United States, Italy and Spain. PBMCs, B-cell-depleted T cells, or T cells were the source of the cDNA or gDNA that made up the material.

Unmatched junction bases numbered 14, after V lost 3 bases and J lost 4 bases. The CDR3 contains 17 residues. Germline lookup yields CDR1 SGHRS and CDR2 YFSETQ. As processed by the authors: Amplification from reference gene primers served as the basis for estimated nucleated cell counts. Measured with immunoSEQ multiplex PCR; TCRdb has only the in-frame clones, and not every one. The V and J calls and clone size come from that table; D and trimming were worked out from the DNA. The top ten hold 9.9% of the sample, which has approximately 97,000 clones, approximately 84% seen once. The sequencing input was peripheral blood. The receptor was derived from a man aged 35 to 55 with active or convalescent COVID-19. This chain connects TRBV5-1 to TRBJ2-3; 7 bases fit TRBD2. For the CDR3, the DNA is TGCGCCAGCAGCTCCTCCGCTGGGGTGGGGAGGGCAGATACGCAGTATTTT. It is translated as CASSSSAGVGRADTQYF.